This T cell receptor beta chain was captured in a study of cytomegalovirus exposure and HLA in healthy donors. Notes on the study in general: Earlier analysis looked at TCR beta V segments, and most were productive about 90% or about 30% of the time. CMV antigen specificity was confirmed in vitro for three CMV-associated chains.

PCR employed 60 Vbeta and 13 Jbeta primers. Original methodology: Roughly 11 million of the roughly 80 million unique TCR beta chains counted in a later analysis were shared. Libraries were prepared by immunoSEQ multiplex PCR; TCRdb keeps only in-frame clonotypes and omits some of them. Clone size and V and J calls were adopted from that table, with D and trimming inferred from the DNA. Of roughly 80,000 clones listed, 70% to 85% are singletons. A word on this clone: Its cognate antigen is unknown.

Germline CDR1 reads MDHEN; CDR2 reads SYDVKM. The CDR3 is 15 residues long. V shed 1 base, J shed 3 bases, and the junction held 3 bases outside the gene matches. The receptor was isolated from a woman aged 40 to 50 in good health and CMV-seronegative. Sequencing was performed on PBMCs. The J gene is TRBJ2-7, the V gene TRBV28, with 10 bases aligning to TRBD2. In DNA form, the CDR3 reads TGTGCCAGCAGTTTATTGGCTAGCGGGAGCTACGAGCAGTACTTC. Amino acid sequence: CASSLLASGSYEQYF.